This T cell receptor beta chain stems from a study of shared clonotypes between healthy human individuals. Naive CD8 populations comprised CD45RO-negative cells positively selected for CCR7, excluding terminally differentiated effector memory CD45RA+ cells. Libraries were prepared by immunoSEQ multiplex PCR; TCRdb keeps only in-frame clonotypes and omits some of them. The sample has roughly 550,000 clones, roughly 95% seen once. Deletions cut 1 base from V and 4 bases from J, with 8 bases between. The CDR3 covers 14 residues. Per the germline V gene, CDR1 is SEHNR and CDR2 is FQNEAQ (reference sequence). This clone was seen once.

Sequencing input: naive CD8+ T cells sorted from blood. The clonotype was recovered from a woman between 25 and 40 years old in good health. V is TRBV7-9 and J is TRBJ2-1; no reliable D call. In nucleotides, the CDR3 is TGTGCCAGCAGCTTAGTAACTGGTTACAATGAGCAGTTCTTC. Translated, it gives CASSLVTGYNEQFF.